The sequence of this TCR beta chain was determined in a study of shared clonotypes between healthy human individuals (dated by TCRdb to about 2020). With regard to the full study: The cohort comprised a couple of women and three men aged 18 to 49 years. To estimate repertoire size and how much clonotype sharing occurs between individuals, the study deeply sequenced the blood TCR repertoires of a handful of healthy adults. For each donor, CD4 naive and CD4 memory were each given three plates, CD8 naive was given two plates, and CD8 memory was given one plate. Libraries were prepared and TCR repertoires were sequenced by different laboratories using diverse techniques, in order to increase sequencing depth and limit assay-specific biases. Leukapheresis yielded between about 0.8 and 8.9 billion PBMCs per donor. What the authors observed across the whole study: Only blood was sampled, and tissue TCR repertoires likely differ from those in blood. Naive subsets generally had larger estimated clonotype richness than memory subsets did. Compared with non-shared clonotypes, clonotypes shared by all four sorted-subset donors had higher generation probabilities. Pairwise subsampling indicated that sequencing depth was expected to affect the degree of clonotype sharing among donors. Sharing across a few donors was observed for around 5% of naive CD4, under 4% of naive CD8, 2.3% of memory CD4, and about 0.38% of memory CD8 clonotypes. Even with the large sequencing depth, rarefaction of the sorted-subset datasets indicated that sequencing was incomplete. The genetic and exposure-history diversity represented was limited by the small number of donors.

Using the deep immunoSEQ assay, TCR CDR3 regions were amplified from genomic DNA by multiplex PCR. Genomic DNA extracted from each cell subset was distributed evenly over all wells of several immunoSEQ 96-well plates, and each plate served as one replicate. For sorted subsets, roughly 200 ng of genomic DNA, equivalent to 30,000 or so T cell genomes, went into each replicate PCR. Purified libraries were measured with a Qubit 3.0 fluorometer, size-checked on a Bioanalyzer 2100, and measured again with the KAPA Library Quantification kit. A separate single-read 150-cycle Illumina NextSeq 550 flow cell was used to sequence each immunoSEQ 96-well plate. In the source study's methods: The immunoSEQ output contained only junctional sequences without quality scores, so filtering could not match that applied to full-length reads. To assign V/J genes and CDR3, sequences were annotated against IMGT germline references using PyIR, a Python wrapper for IgBLAST v1.9. Reads were filtered out if the reads had weak V/J assignments (E-value above 1e-6), no CDR3, stop codons, out-of-frame junctions, or ambiguous translated residues. A V3J clonotype was defined by an identical inferred V gene, J gene, and CDR3 amino acid sequence. To compute the percentage overlap between repertoires, the number of shared unique clonotypes was divided by the size of the smaller repertoire. RTK rarefaction, the Chao1 estimator, and Recon v2.1 estimates of unobserved clonotypes were used to assess repertoire richness. Generation probabilities were computed with OLGA for all TCRbeta clonotypes obtained by the gDNA method from a handful of donors. Entries here come from immuneACCESS through TCRdb and include only in-frame sequences with V and J called. Some clones fail to appear in such tables; in the studies checked, an unresolved V gene covers under half of the shortfall, and the cause of the remainder is unknown. Clone size and V and J calls were adopted from that table, with D and trimming inferred from the DNA. The sample records 2 million to 2.5 million clones, roughly 93% of which are singletons. In total, the top ten clones hold 0.35% to 0.45% of the sample.

The donors were healthy, HIV-negative adults with no recently reported acute infections or vaccinations. Only Caucasian adults living in Nashville, Tennessee, USA were represented among the donors. CD4+ T cells were enriched by magnetic negative selection, after which naive cells were positively selected on CD45RA and the negative fraction was taken as the memory subset. After blood collection by leukapheresis, PBMCs were isolated using Ficoll-Histopaque density gradient centrifugation and then cryopreserved in the vapor phase of liquid nitrogen. Analytical flow cytometry was used to check the purity and quantity of every magnetically sorted T cell population. Genomic DNA was isolated from each sorted fraction and quantified by UV absorbance on a Nanodrop 2000c. Points on this clone: Its antigen remains undetermined. The input lacks base qualities; no much larger clone sits a single base away.

The sequenced sample consisted of naive CD4+ T cells from PBMCs. The sample's cell subset or site, from its label and the paper: CD45RA+ positively selected. This TCR was sampled from a man aged 18 to 30 in good health. Some clones in this sample may be carry-over from other donors' samples.

CDR3 loop: CSVERPGVETQYF. In nucleotide form, the sequence is TGCAGCGTTGAAAGGCCAGGGGTGGAGACCCAGTACTTC. This chain is built from TRBV29-1 and TRBJ2-5; TRBD1 is a weak D gene call, 6 bases matching. For CDR1 and CDR2, the germline V gene lists SQVTM and ANQGSEA. V is pared back by 2 bases and J by 5 bases, with 12 bases lying between the germline termini. Its CDR3 holds 13 amino acids, cysteine through phenylalanine. This entry keeps only the CDR3 DNA: 39 bases, framed from base 1.